The 21 T cell receptor beta chains listed next were all sequenced from one sample in a study of blood T cell repertoires in COVID-19. The repertoire was sequenced with immunoSEQ multiplex PCR; TCRdb's copy has only in-frame clones and lacks some. The sample shows 140,000 to 150,000 clones, less than 90% of them seen only once. The sequenced sample consisted of peripheral blood. These receptors originate from a human donor in a cohort sampled during active COVID-19.

The chain employs TRBV4-2 and TRBJ1-4, with a weak D call TRBD1 (6 bases). Trimming removed 4 bases from V and 8 bases from J, with 26 bases in between. CDR1 and CDR2 from the germline V gene are LGHNA and YNFKEQ. This CDR3 comprises 18 residues. The CDR3 coding sequence is TGTGCCAGCAGCCTAACATCAGGGGAACGAGCCCCCGAAGAAAAACTGTTTTTT. It translates to CASSLTSGERAPEEKLFF.

The chain has TRBV14 and TRBJ2-7; D uncertain. CDR3 size: 12 residues. The V and J ends lost 5 bases and 5 bases respectively, with 10 bases between them. Germline assignment: CDR1 SGHDN and CDR2 FVKESK. CDR3 sequence reads: CASSTHPDEQYF. DNA of the CDR3: TGTGCCAGCAGCACTCATCCCGACGAGCAGTACTTC.

The rearrangement links TRBV12-3 or TRBV12-4 to TRBJ1-1; 9 nucleotides line up with TRBD1. With 1 base clipped from V and 13 bases from J, the junction kept 7 bases outside the gene matches. The CDR3 is 13 amino acids. The CDR3 DNA sequence: TGTGCCAGCAGTTTAGGGACAGGGGTCCGGGGTTTCTTT. This codes for CASSLGTGVRGFF.

This clone was recorded once. The V call is TRBV3-1 (or the pseudogene TRBV3-2), the J call TRBJ1-3; 7 nucleotides align to TRBD1. J lost 3 bases, V lost 6 bases, and 8 bases had no gene match. This CDR3 region has 15 residues. In germline, CDR1 is LGHDT, CDR2 YNNKEL (reference sequence). The CDR3: CASSGTGTVGNTIYF. DNA for the CDR3: TGTGCCAGCAGTGGCACCGGGACAGTTGGAAACACCATATATTTT.

This rearrangement joins TRBV5-1 to TRBJ2-5; the match to TRBD2 covers 16 bases. The CDR3 consists of 18 residues. Trimming removed 3 bases from V and 4 bases from J; junction bases left unmatched: 9. The V gene's germline CDR1 is SGHRS and CDR2 YFSETQ. The DNA for the CDR3 is TGCGCCAGCAGCTCGGGACTAGCGGGGGGGGCTCCCCTAGAGACCCAGTACTTC. Protein: CASSSGLAGGAPLETQYF.

The count of this clone is one. The V call is TRBV3-1 (or the pseudogene TRBV3-2), the J call TRBJ1-2; D ambiguous. CDR3 length equals 16 residues. Trimming left V 1 base short and J 3 bases short, with 15 bases between. From germline, CDR1 is LGHDT and CDR2 YNNKEL (reference sequence). The CDR3 spells CASSQGRRGRDYGYTF. DNA of the CDR3: TGTGCCAGCAGCCAAGGCCGAAGAGGGAGGGACTATGGCTACACCTTC.

The chain recombines TRBV6-5 with TRBJ1-3; D ambiguous. Between the trimmed V and J ends, which lost 6 bases and 4 bases, there was a span of 16 bases. The length of the CDR3 is 15 residues. In germline, CDR1 is MNHEY, CDR2 SVGAGI. The DNA for the CDR3 is TGTGCCAGCAGGCCCCAAAAGGGCGGGGGAAACACCATATATTTT. It encodes CASRPQKGGGNTIYF.

V gene TRBV4-1 combines with J gene TRBJ2-2; tentative D call: TRBD1 (6 bases). The CDR3 has 16 amino acids. The germline gives CDR1 MGHRA, CDR2 YSYEKL. V was pared by 4 bases and J by 1 base, with 13 bases between. The DNA for the CDR3 is TGCGCCAGCAGCCGGAATACAGGGCAGAACACCGGGGAGCTGTTTTTT. It is translated as CASSRNTGQNTGELFF.

The genes are TRBV7-2 and TRBJ2-7; D not certain. Trimming took off 7 bases at V and 5 bases at J, with 15 bases between the two ends. The CDR3 has 13 residues. From germline, CDR1 is SGHTA and CDR2 FQGNSA. The CDR3 DNA reads as TGTGCCAGCAATCGGCTAGGCGTCGACGAGCAGTACTTC. This codes for CASNRLGVDEQYF.

The V gene is TRBV5-4, the J gene TRBJ1-2, with a weak D call TRBD1 (6 bases). The CDR3 sequence is 15 residues long. Trimming shortened V by 5 bases and J by 1 base, and 15 bases separated the two germline ends. From germline, CDR1 is SGHNT and CDR2 YYREEE (reference sequence). CDR3 DNA sequence: TGTGCCAGCAGACCCGGACAGCTTATTAACTATGGCTACACCTTC. Its protein is CASRPGQLINYGYTF.

The rearrangement links TRBV14 to TRBJ1-1; 7 bases are a match to TRBD1. Germline-derived CDR1 and CDR2 are SGHDN and FVKESK. CDR3 length: 13 amino acids. The ends lost 4 bases at V and 1 base at J; junction bases unmatched: 0. CDR3 DNA sequence: TGTGCCAGCAGCCGGGACAGGAACACTGAAGCTTTCTTT. It encodes CASSRDRNTEAFF.

The chain combines TRBV7-2 with TRBJ1-2; TRBD1 matches at 12 bases. CDR1 SGHTA and CDR2 FQGNSA come from the germline V gene. After removal of 4 bases from V and 4 bases from J, the junction contained 4 bases not matched to a gene. This CDR3 contains 15 residues. CDR3 in amino acids: CASSSGTGGTYGYTF. The CDR3 DNA follows: TGTGCCAGCAGCTCAGGGACAGGGGGCACCTATGGCTACACCTTC. Filled out from reference TRBV7-2 and TRBJ1-2, the complete variable domain reads GAGVSQSPSNKVTEKGKDVELRCDPISGHTALYWYRQSLGQGLEFLIYFQGNSAPDKSGLPSDRFSAERTGGSVSTLTIQRTQQEDSAVYLCASSSGTGGTYGYTFGSGTRLTVV.

The chain carries TRBV19 and TRBJ2-1; no clear D. The CDR3 is 13 residues long. Between the trimmed V and J ends, which lost 4 bases and 0 bases, there was a span of 4 bases. The germline CDR1 and CDR2 sequences are LNHDA and SQIVND (reference sequence). This chain's CDR3 is CASSKSSYNEQFF. The CDR3 DNA sequence: TGTGCCAGTAGTAAGAGCTCCTACAATGAGCAGTTCTTC.

The table lists this clone with a few counts. V is TRBV6-4 and J is TRBJ2-1; D uncertain. Germline lookup yields CDR1 MRHNA and CDR2 SNTAGT. The CDR3 loop spans 13 amino acids. Trimming took off 0 bases at V and 8 bases at J, with 8 bases between the two ends. In DNA, the CDR3 is TGTGCCAGCAGTGACTCTGAGGTCGATGAGCAGTTCTTC. Translated: CASSDSEVDEQFF.

This chain connects TRBV6-6 to TRBJ2-1; perhaps TRBD1 as D (6 bases). CDR1 is MNHNY, CDR2 SVGAGI, per germline (reference sequence). V was trimmed by 6 bases and J by 9 bases, leaving 15 bases between them. The CDR3 totals 13 residues. CDR3 in DNA: TGTGCCAGCAGGGATACAGGGATCACTGAGCAGTTCTTC. Translating it yields CASRDTGITEQFF.

This rearrangement joins TRBV30 to TRBJ2-2, with D uncertain. Germline CDR1 is GTSNPN and CDR2 is SVGIG (reference sequence). This CDR3 contains 13 residues. V shed 1 base and J shed 1 base, with 4 bases lying between them. This CDR3 is CAWSGRNTGELFF. The CDR3 coding sequence is TGTGCCTGGAGTGGGAGGAACACCGGGGAGCTGTTTTTT.

The chain links TRBV5-6 to TRBJ2-5; 8 nucleotides align to TRBD1. The J segment lost 6 bases and the V segment lost 4 bases, leaving 5 bases of the junction unmatched. Germline CDR1 is SGHDT and CDR2 is YYEEEE. The CDR3 consists of 13 residues. CDR3 in amino acids: CASSGGQGKTQYF. The CDR3 nucleotides are TGTGCCAGCAGCGGAGGACAGGGAAAGACCCAGTACTTC.

In its sample, this clone was seen a few times. The rearrangement joins TRBV29-1 to TRBJ1-2, with 7 bases identical to TRBD1. The CDR3 totals 13 residues. CDR1 SQVTM and CDR2 ANQGSEA come from the germline V gene. V trimming: 5 bases; J trimming: 0 bases; junction bases outside the gene matches: 3. As DNA, the CDR3 is TGCAGCGTTATACAGGGGACTAACTATGGCTACACCTTC. Protein: CSVIQGTNYGYTF.

The chain uses TRBV7-2 and TRBJ2-5, with D possibly TRBD1 on 5 matching bases. Germline loops: CDR1 SGHTA, CDR2 FQGNSA. This CDR3 is built from 14 residues. The ends were cut back, 2 bases at V and 2 bases at J, with 9 bases in the middle. The CDR3 DNA is TGTGCCAGCAGCTTACCGACAGTTCAAGAGACCCAGTACTTC. Its translation is CASSLPTVQETQYF. Full variable domain (rest looked up from reference TRBV7-2 and TRBJ2-5): GAGVSQSPSNKVTEKGKDVELRCDPISGHTALYWYRQSLGQGLEFLIYFQGNSAPDKSGLPSDRFSAERTGGSVSTLTIQRTQQEDSAVYLCASSLPTVQETQYFGPGTRLLVL.

This clone has just a few counts. The rearrangement links TRBV6-1 to TRBJ2-1, with 10 nucleotides matching TRBD2. The CDR3 is made up of 14 amino acids. V shed 2 bases and J 6 bases; nucleotides not matched to a gene: 1. Per the germline V gene, CDR1 is MNHNS and CDR2 is SASEGT. In DNA, the CDR3 is TGTGCCAGCAGTGAACTAGCGGGGGCCAATGAGCAGTTCTTC. Translation: CASSELAGANEQFF.

This clone was seen a single time. The chain uses TRBV11-3 and TRBJ1-5; D gene unclear. The CDR3 loop spans 12 amino acids. Trimming took off 5 bases at V and 4 bases at J, with 6 bases between the two ends. CDR1 and CDR2 from the germline V gene are SGHNT and YENEEA. The CDR3 sequence is CASSLPNQPQHF. The CDR3 DNA reads as TGTGCCAGCAGCCTACCTAATCAGCCCCAGCATTTT.